Listed below are T cell receptor beta chains from one sample, sequenced in a study of cytomegalovirus exposure and HLA in healthy donors. This table comes from immunoSEQ multiplex PCR, and its TCRdb copy is limited to in-frame clones, with some not included. The sample contains approximately 130,000 clones, 70% to 85% of which appear only once. Sequenced sample: PBMCs. All receptors come from a woman aged 55-69 years in good health and CMV-seropositive. Each CDR3 is given with its conserved first and last residue. Fields, in order: J gene, clone size, CDR3 length, V gene, D gene, CDR3 DNA, CDR3 protein. The D gene is left open where the match is weak. A clone size is listed for some rows: how often the clone was seen (once, few, many), or a class if it is expanded.

TRBJ2-2	.	14	TRBV5-6	.	TGTGCCAGCAGTCTCACTTTAGGAGCCGGGGAGCTGTTTTTT	CASSLTLGAGELFF
TRBJ2-3	.	15	TRBV7-9	TRBD1	TGTTCCAGCAGCTTAGGGACAGTGAACTTAGATACGCAGTATTTT	CSSSLGTVNLDTQYF
TRBJ2-7	.	13	TRBV10-1	.	TGCGCCAGCAGCCCTGGAGGGGTATACGAGCAGTACTTC	CASSPGGVYEQYF
TRBJ1-5	.	14	TRBV9	.	TGTGCCAGCAGCGCAGGACAGCCCAATCAGCCCCAGCATTTT	CASSAGQPNQPQHF
TRBJ2-7	few	14	TRBV10-1	TRBD1	TGCGCCAGCAGCGGGACAGGCGTTCCCTACGAGCAGTACTTC	CASSGTGVPYEQYF
TRBJ1-5	once	15	TRBV6-1	TRBD1	TGTGCCAGCCGACCCGGGACAGGGTCGGGTCAGCCCCAGCATTTT	CASRPGTGSGQPQHF
TRBJ2-7	once	13	TRBV6-6	TRBD2	TGTGCCAGCAGTTCGGGAGGGTCCTACGAGCAGTACTTC	CASSSGGSYEQYF
TRBJ2-1	.	15	TRBV9	.	TGTGCCAGCAGCGTACAGGAGGGGTCCTACAATGAGCAGTTCTTC	CASSVQEGSYNEQFF
TRBJ2-5	.	15	TRBV5-1	.	TGCGCCAGCAGGGCCCTAACCGGGGGCCAAGAGACCCAGTACTTC	CASRALTGGQETQYF
TRBJ1-6	.	14	TRBV10-2	TRBD1	TGCGCCAGCAGGACCGGACAGGGGATTTCACCCCTCCACTTT	CASRTGQGISPLHF
TRBJ1-1	.	14	TRBV18	.	TGTGCCAGCTCACCGGCAGAACAGAACACTGAAGCTTTCTTT	CASSPAEQNTEAFF
TRBJ2-6	.	17	TRBV18	TRBD1	TGTGCCAGCTCACCAGGGACAGGGGTGTCTGGGGCCAACGTCCTGACTTTC	CASSPGTGVSGANVLTF
TRBJ1-5	.	14	TRBV7-9	.	TGTTCCAGCAGCTTGGACAGCGACTATCAGCCCCAGCATTTT	CSSSLDSDYQPQHF
TRBJ1-1	.	16	TRBV5-1	TRBD1	TGCGCCAGCAGCTTAACGCCGGGACAGAGGAACACTGAAGCTTTCTTT	CASSLTPGQRNTEAFF
TRBJ2-7	.	15	TRBV6-1	.	TGTGCCAGCAGTGGCCAGGTGGGGGCAGGATACGAGCAGTACTTC	CASSGQVGAGYEQYF
TRBJ2-7	.	14	TRBV10-3	.	TGTGCCATCAGTGATTTACAGGGCCCCTACGAGCAGTACTTC	CAISDLQGPYEQYF
TRBJ1-1	.	13	TRBV6-5	.	TGTGCCAGCAGTGAATTGCGGGGGCAGGAAGCTTTCTTT	CASSELRGQEAFF
TRBJ1-1	.	12	TRBV7-2	.	TGTGCCAGCAGAAAGATAGTGGCTGAAGCTTTCTTT	CASRKIVAEAFF
TRBJ2-1	once	15	TRBV19	TRBD2	TGTGCCAGTACCCTTAGCGGGGGGGCCTTGTGGGAGCAGTTCTTC	CASTLSGGALWEQFF
TRBJ2-5	.	14	TRBV10-3	TRBD2	TGTGCCATCAGTGCATTAGCGGGGGGAGAGACCCAGTACTTC	CAISALAGGETQYF
TRBJ1-5	.	14	TRBV4-1	.	TGCGCCAGCAGCCATCTCGTAAGCAATCAGCCCCAGCATTTT	CASSHLVSNQPQHF
TRBJ2-3	.	14	TRBV6-1	TRBD1	TGTGCCAGCAGTGATGGACAGGGCACAGATACGCAGTATTTT	CASSDGQGTDTQYF
TRBJ1-1	few	15	TRBV9	.	TGTGCCAGCAGCGTAGAGGGGTGGGGCGACCGAGGAGCTTTCTTT	CASSVEGWGDRGAFF
TRBJ2-7	.	14	TRBV6-5	TRBD1	TGTGCCAGCAGTTACCGGGACAGCTCCTACGAGCAGTACTTC	CASSYRDSSYEQYF
TRBJ2-7	.	16	TRBV7-9	TRBD2	TGTGCCAGCAGCTTAGGCGTCGGCAGGGAGGGCCTCGAGCAGTACTTC	CASSLGVGREGLEQYF